The rows below give T cell receptor beta chains drawn from one sample of a study of T cell changes during pregnancy in multiple sclerosis. Libraries were prepared by immunoSEQ multiplex PCR; TCRdb keeps only in-frame clonotypes and omits some of them. The repertoire includes about 59,000 clones, around 90% of them detected once, and about 2.5% sits in the top ten. The sequencing here drew on peripheral blood, taken in the third trimester of pregnancy. The source of these receptors is a female donor in good health, enrolled as a control in a pregnancy study. Both conserved end residues are part of each CDR3. Each record gives: clone size, D gene, V gene, J gene, CDR3 protein, CDR3 DNA. D genes are given only for firm matches. Only some rows state a clone size, as once, few, many or a class for expanded clones.

.,.,TRBV19,TRBJ1-5,CASSYQQGGSNQPQHF,TGTGCCAGTAGTTACCAACAGGGAGGGAGCAATCAGCCCCAGCATTTT
.,TRBD1,TRBV27,TRBJ1-1,CASSFRGQGMNTEAFF,TGTGCCAGCAGTTTTAGAGGACAGGGGATGAACACTGAAGCTTTCTTT
.,.,TRBV28,TRBJ2-7,CASSLGGGGRTYEQYF,TGTGCCAGCAGTTTAGGGGGCGGTGGGCGAACATACGAGCAGTACTTC
once,.,TRBV6-5,TRBJ2-5,CASSYRVEETQYF,TGTGCCAGCAGTTACCGTGTTGAAGAGACCCAGTACTTC
.,TRBD2,TRBV28,TRBJ2-3,CASTKYGTSDTDTQYF,TGTGCCAGCACCAAATACGGGACTAGCGACACAGATACGCAGTATTTT
.,.,TRBV18,TRBJ1-2,CASSLLREYGYTF,TGTGCCAGCTCGCTGTTGCGAGAATATGGCTACACCTTC
.,TRBD1,TRBV27,TRBJ1-2,CASSPGTGLLGGYTF,TGTGCCAGCAGTCCCGGGACAGGGCTGTTAGGTGGCTACACCTTC
.,TRBD1,TRBV29-1,TRBJ2-3,CSVEKDRGPPDTQYF,TGCAGCGTTGAAAAGGACAGGGGCCCCCCAGATACGCAGTATTTT
.,TRBD2,TRBV11-3,TRBJ2-7,CASSYPPGLAGGMLSYEQYF,TGTGCCAGCAGCTATCCGCCGGGACTAGCGGGAGGGATGTTGTCCTACGAGCAGTACTTC
few,.,TRBV6-5,TRBJ2-5,CASSPRGVETQYF,TGTGCCAGCAGTCCCCGAGGTGTGGAGACCCAGTACTTC
.,.,TRBV6-1,TRBJ1-1,CASSLLTGETEVAFF,TGTGCCAGCAGTTTATTGACAGGAGAGACAGAGGTAGCTTTCTTT
.,.,TRBV9,TRBJ2-1,CASSVARTSGEQFF,TGTGCCAGCAGCGTAGCTAGGACTTCGGGTGAGCAGTTCTTC
.,TRBD1,TRBV28,TRBJ2-5,CASSLFGTGLQETQYF,TGTGCCAGCAGTTTGTTCGGGACAGGTTTACAAGAGACCCAGTACTTC
.,.,TRBV7-2,TRBJ1-2,CASSLEREGYTF,TGTGCCAGCAGCCTAGAGAGGGAAGGCTACACCTTC
.,.,TRBV10-3,TRBJ1-1,CAISTGRETEAFF,TGTGCCATCAGTACAGGGAGGGAGACTGAAGCTTTCTTT
.,.,TRBV5-4,TRBJ1-2,CASSPTAANYGYTF,TGTGCCAGCAGCCCGACAGCCGCTAACTATGGCTACACCTTC
.,.,TRBV28,TRBJ1-2,CASSTVRLGRGRPDYGYTF,TGTGCCAGCAGTACAGTGAGGCTAGGCAGGGGCCGCCCGGACTATGGCTACACCTTC
.,.,TRBV5-5,TRBJ2-5,CASSLDGQQETQYF,TGTGCCAGCAGCTTGGATGGCCAACAAGAGACCCAGTACTTC
.,TRBD2,TRBV4-3,TRBJ2-3,CASSQLRGGATDTQYF,TGCGCCAGCAGCCAATTGCGCGGGGGGGCTACAGATACGCAGTATTTT
once,.,TRBV18,TRBJ2-7,CASSPTQVQQYF,TGTGCCAGCTCACCAACTCAGGTGCAGCAGTACTTC
once,TRBD2,TRBV7-8,TRBJ2-1,CASSSDSGSSYNEQFF,TGTGCCAGCAGCTCCGACAGCGGGAGCTCCTACAATGAGCAGTTCTTC
.,TRBD2,TRBV11-2,TRBJ2-7,CASRSGTTYEQYF,TGTGCCAGCAGATCCGGGACTACCTACGAGCAGTACTTC
.,.,TRBV9,TRBJ1-5,CASSVEADSNQPQHF,TGTGCCAGCAGCGTAGAGGCGGATAGCAATCAGCCCCAGCATTTT
.,.,TRBV9,TRBJ1-6,CASSVVARDSPLHF,TGTGCCAGCAGCGTAGTCGCACGGGATTCACCCCTCCACTTT
.,TRBD2,TRBV7-2,TRBJ2-3,CASSSSSGGPNTQYF,TGTGCCAGCAGCTCCTCATCGGGGGGGCCAAATACGCAGTATTTT
once,.,TRBV2,TRBJ2-7,CASIPTPLKRYEQYF,TGTGCCAGCATTCCGACTCCCCTTAAAAGATACGAGCAGTACTTC
few,TRBD1,TRBV5-4,TRBJ1-1,CASQGQANTEAFF,TGTGCCAGCCAGGGACAGGCAAACACTGAAGCTTTCTTT
.,.,TRBV16,TRBJ2-3,CASSQSGDTQYF,TGTGCCAGCAGCCAATCGGGCGATACGCAGTATTTT
.,.,TRBV7-3,TRBJ2-5,CASSLGPVVETQYF,TGTGCCAGCAGCTTAGGCCCCGTGGTCGAGACCCAGTACTTC
.,TRBD2,TRBV5-1,TRBJ2-1,CASSFGGLAGDKQFF,TGCGCCAGCAGCTTTGGGGGACTAGCGGGGGATAAGCAGTTCTTC
.,.,TRBV4-3,TRBJ1-4,CASSQERTAEKLFF,TGCGCCAGCAGCCAAGAAAGGACAGCTGAAAAACTGTTTTTT
.,TRBD2,TRBV7-9,TRBJ2-1,CASSLLAEEGNEQFF,TGTGCCAGCAGCTTACTAGCGGAGGAAGGAAATGAGCAGTTCTTC
.,.,TRBV7-3,TRBJ1-1,CASSLGRNTEAFF,TGTGCCAGCAGCTTAGGGCGGAACACTGAAGCTTTCTTT
.,TRBD1,TRBV7-2,TRBJ2-3,CASSLTGTGTDTQYF,TGTGCCAGCAGCTTAACCGGGACAGGGACAGATACGCAGTATTTT
.,.,TRBV18,TRBJ2-1,CASSPGLGRGNEQFF,TGTGCCAGCTCCCCAGGACTAGGCAGGGGCAATGAGCAGTTCTTC
.,.,TRBV15,TRBJ2-5,CATSRRLGETQYF,TGTGCCACCAGCAGGCGACTTGGTGAGACCCAGTACTTC
.,.,TRBV6-4,TRBJ1-1,CASSQRVRRVNTEAFF,TGTGCCAGCAGTCAGAGGGTCAGGAGGGTGAACACTGAAGCTTTCTTT
.,TRBD1,TRBV19,TRBJ1-2,CASRLGQGYNYGYTF,TGTGCCAGTAGACTCGGACAGGGTTATAACTATGGCTACACCTTC
.,.,TRBV18,TRBJ1-5,CASSPTDSNQPQHF,TGTGCCAGCTCACCAACAGATAGCAATCAGCCCCAGCATTTT
once,TRBD2,TRBV28,TRBJ2-1,CASSPAGESSYNEQFF,TGTGCCAGCAGTCCAGCGGGAGAGAGCTCCTACAATGAGCAGTTCTTC
.,.,TRBV5-6,TRBJ1-3,CASSLRDTIYF,TGTGCCAGCAGCCTGAGGGACACCATATATTTT
.,TRBD2,TRBV10-3,TRBJ2-3,CAIRTSGDTDTQYF,TGTGCCATCAGGACTAGCGGGGACACAGATACGCAGTATTTT
few,.,TRBV11-3,TRBJ1-4,CASSLSGANEKLFF,TGTGCCAGCAGCTTATCAGGGGCTAATGAAAAACTGTTTTTT
.,.,TRBV7-3,TRBJ2-1,CASSPTSYSYNEQFF,TGTGCCAGCAGCCCCACTAGCTACTCCTACAATGAGCAGTTCTTC
.,TRBD1,TRBV7-3,TRBJ2-5,CAGSQRDRGQETQYF,TGTGCCGGGTCTCAAAGGGACAGGGGGCAAGAGACCCAGTACTTC
once,TRBD2,TRBV5-1,TRBJ2-1,CASSLVTIAGGEQFF,TGCGCCAGCAGCTTGGTAACCATCGCGGGGGGTGAGCAGTTCTTC
.,.,TRBV5-5,TRBJ2-2,CASSLGGSGVVTGELFF,TGTGCCAGCAGCTTGGGAGGGTCGGGAGTTGTGACCGGGGAGCTGTTTTTT
.,.,TRBV7-2,TRBJ2-2,CASSSTRTVRYTGELFF,TGTGCCAGCAGCTCAACCCGGACAGTGCGATACACCGGGGAGCTGTTTTTT
.,.,TRBV4-2,TRBJ1-5,CASSQDSGGGQPQHF,TGTGCCAGCAGCCAAGATAGCGGGGGTGGGCAGCCCCAGCATTTT
.,TRBD1,TRBV25-1,TRBJ1-4,CASSDPLGTGHEKLFF,TGTGCCAGCAGTGATCCCCTCGGGACAGGCCATGAAAAACTGTTTTTT
.,.,TRBV7-2,TRBJ1-2,CASSFLGAYGYTF,TGTGCCAGCAGCTTTCTAGGGGCCTATGGCTACACCTTC
.,TRBD1,TRBV28,TRBJ1-1,CARCRGPDTEAFF,TGTGCCAGGTGCAGGGGGCCGGACACTGAAGCTTTCTTT
few,.,TRBV10-3,TRBJ1-5,CAISEQTDQPQHF,TGTGCCATCAGTGAGCAGACAGATCAGCCCCAGCATTTT
.,TRBD1,TRBV29-1,TRBJ1-4,CSVLRDRVGEKLFF,TGCAGCGTTCTCCGGGACAGGGTGGGTGAAAAACTGTTTTTT
.,.,TRBV6-1,TRBJ1-3,CASSEGHGWTASGNTIYF,TGTGCCAGCAGTGAAGGCCATGGGTGGACAGCTTCTGGAAACACCATATATTTT